Following are 15 T cell receptor beta chains from one sample sequenced in a study of neurological immune-mediated disorders. TCRdb reprocessed the 5' RACE reads with MiXCR, giving one entry per CDR3 protein. This sample yields under 90,000 distinct CDR3 sequences, of which roughly 9.9% are seen a single time; approximately 1.5% belongs to the top ten. Sample: PBMCs. All receptors come from a man in his fifties or sixties in good health.

This clonotype was recorded many times. This CDR3 is CASSTTGGWGYTF. The DNA of the CDR3 is TGTGCCAGCAGCACGACAGGGGGCTGGGGCTACACCTTC. The chain recombines TRBV28 with TRBJ1-2, with 10 nucleotides matching TRBD1. V shed 6 bases, J shed 8 bases, and the junction held 6 bases outside the gene matches. The CDR3 totals 13 residues. CDR1 MDHEN and CDR2 SYDVKM come from the germline V gene.

This clonotype was seen ten or more times. The chain is built from TRBV6-5 and TRBJ2-1; 14 bases are shared with TRBD2. Unmatched junction bases numbered 9, after V lost 7 bases and J lost 7 bases. CDR1 and CDR2 from the germline V gene are MNHEY and SVGAGI. This CDR3 comprises 16 residues. CDR3 in DNA: TGTGCCAGCACTCCCTCCGGGACTAGCGGGAGAAATGAGCAGTTCTTC. As protein: CASTPSGTSGRNEQFF.

The table lists this clonotype with many counts. The rearrangement joins TRBV5-1 to TRBJ2-1, with D unresolved. With 5 bases removed from V and 4 bases from J, the gap between germline ends came to 13 bases. This CDR3 contains 14 residues. The germline CDR1 and CDR2 sequences are SGHRS and YFSETQ. This CDR3 is CASSFSSVYNEQFF. The CDR3 DNA is TGCGCCAGCAGTTTTTCCAGCGTTTACAATGAGCAGTTCTTC. The full variable domain, rest sourced from reference TRBV5-1 and TRBJ2-1, is KAGVTQTPRYLIKTRGQQVTLSCSPISGHRSVSWYQQTPGQGLQFLFEYFSETQRNKGNFPGRFSGRQFSNSRSEMNVSTLELGDSALYLCASSFSSVYNEQFFGPGTRLTVL.

This clonotype was found many times. The CDR3 coding sequence is TGTGCCAGCAGCCCCGGGACTCTTTACGACGAGCAGTACTTC. It is translated as CASSPGTLYDEQYF. The gene calls are TRBV9 and TRBJ2-7, with TRBD2 as a possible D gene (6 bases). Germline CDR1 and CDR2: SGDLS and YYNGEE. This CDR3 region has 14 residues. V gave up 4 bases and J gave up 5 bases, with 16 bases separating them.

There are many counts of this clonotype. The chain couples TRBV11-2 to TRBJ1-1, with a tentative D call TRBD1 (5 bases). Trimming took off 3 bases at V and 6 bases at J, with 14 bases between the two ends. The CDR3 spans 14 residues. CDR1 and CDR2 from the germline V gene are SGHAT and FQNNGV. The CDR3 reads CASSFSIQDPEAFF. DNA for the CDR3: TGTGCCAGCAGCTTCTCAATACAGGACCCTGAAGCTTTCTTT.

The rearrangement links TRBV5-6 to TRBJ2-3, with D perhaps TRBD2 (5 bases). The length of the CDR3 is 15 residues. V lost 0 bases and J 3 bases, leaving 11 bases between the germline ends. Germline CDR1 and CDR2: SGHDT and YYEEEE. CDR3 in DNA: TGTGCCAGCAGCTTGGCTGCGGGTTGGACAGATACGCAGTATTTT. Residues: CASSLAAGWTDTQYF.

The chain links TRBV29-1 to TRBJ1-1; unclear D gene. From germline, CDR1 is SQVTM and CDR2 ANQGSEA. V lost 4 bases to trimming and J lost 5 bases, with 11 bases between them. The CDR3 totals 12 residues. The CDR3 loop reads CSVAWGGTEAFF. For the CDR3, the DNA is TGCAGCGTTGCTTGGGGTGGGACTGAAGCTTTCTTT. Full variable domain (missing parts from reference TRBV29-1 and TRBJ1-1): SAVISQKPSRDICQRGTSLTIQCQVDSQVTMMFWYRQQPGQSLTLIATANQGSEATYESGFVIDKFPISRPNLTFSTLTVSNMSPEDSSIYLCSVAWGGTEAFFGQGTRLTVV.

This clonotype was detected ten times or more. The rearrangement joins TRBV20-1 to TRBJ2-5; unclear D gene. This CDR3 region has 11 residues. Germline values: CDR1 DFQATT, CDR2 SNEGSKA (reference sequence). V was clipped by 6 bases and J by 5 bases, with 10 bases between them. CDR3 nucleotide sequence: TGCAGTGCGGAAACTGGGGAGACCCAGTACTTC. Translating gives CSAETGETQYF.

Concerning this clonotype: A much bigger clone sits one base away, suggesting this may be a read error. The rearrangement uses TRBV12-3 or TRBV12-4 and TRBJ2-1; D might be TRBD1 (6 bases). The CDR3 spans 15 residues. The CDR3 sequence: CANSTPQGSYNEQFF. CDR3 DNA sequence: TGTGCCAACAGTACTCCCCAGGGGTCTTACAATGAGCAGTTCTTC.

This clonotype has ten or more counts. V and J are TRBV12-3 or TRBV12-4 and TRBJ2-2; possible D gene TRBD2, 6 bases. With 6 bases removed from V and 2 bases from J, the gap between germline ends came to 19 bases. This CDR3 spans 17 amino acids. The CDR3 sequence is CASSRWSGGSNTGELFF. CDR3 DNA: TGTGCCAGCAGCCGATGGTCTGGGGGGAGCAACACCGGGGAGCTGTTTTTT.

V usage is TRBV10-3 and J usage is TRBJ2-3; no clear D gene. Germline CDR1 ENHRY, CDR2 SYGVKD. V lost 6 bases to trimming and J lost 3 bases, with 13 bases between them. The length of the CDR3 is 14 residues. The DNA for the CDR3 is TGTGCCATCAGGGCTCTCCTGCTTACAGATACGCAGTATTTT. This codes for CAIRALLLTDTQYF.

V usage is TRBV27 and J usage is TRBJ2-1, with no clear D. The length of the CDR3 is 15 residues. The ends were cut back, 9 bases at V and 0 bases at J, with 15 bases in the middle. Germline V gene lookup returns CDR1 MNHEY and CDR2 SMNVEV (reference sequence). This chain's CDR3 is CASLFGRSSYNEQFF. In nucleotides, the CDR3 is TGTGCCAGTTTATTTGGTAGGAGCTCCTACAATGAGCAGTTCTTC.

This clonotype was picked up many times. The gene calls are TRBV4-1 and TRBJ2-7; 8 nucleotides line up with TRBD1. Trimming took 4 bases from V and 0 from J; bases not matched to a gene: 8. Germline V gene lookup returns CDR1 MGHRA and CDR2 YSYEKL. This CDR3 has 16 amino acids. The CDR3 protein is CASSPLGDRSSYEQYF. In DNA, the CDR3 is TGCGCCAGCAGCCCCCTGGGGGACAGGAGCTCCTACGAGCAGTACTTC.

This clonotype was found many times. J is TRBJ2-5 and V is TRBV20-1; maybe TRBD1 (5 bases). CDR1 DFQATT and CDR2 SNEGSKA come from the germline V gene (reference sequence). The CDR3 runs 16 residues. The V gene lost 5 bases and the J gene lost 1 base, with 20 bases spanning the gap. CDR3 residues: CSAPPDLRQRQETQYF. CDR3 nucleotides: TGCAGTGCTCCCCCCGACCTGAGACAGCGCCAAGAGACCCAGTACTTC.

In its sample, this clonotype was seen many times. The V call is TRBV11-2, the J call TRBJ1-3; 7 bases match TRBD1. CDR1 and CDR2 from the germline V gene are SGHAT and FQNNGV. CDR3 length: 15 residues. After removal of 6 bases from V and 5 bases from J, the junction contained 10 bases not matched to a gene. The CDR3 coding sequence is TGTGCCAGCAGACCTACCGACAGGGACCGAAACACCATATATTTT. Translation: CASRPTDRDRNTIYF.